The TCR beta chain described here comes from a study of blood T cell repertoires in COVID-19. The wider study: The study drew acute and convalescent COVID-19 samples from the United States, Italy and Spain. Sources were T cells, B-cell-depleted T cells, or PBMCs; the material itself was cDNA or gDNA.

Germline assignment: CDR1 MGHRA and CDR2 YSYEKL. This CDR3 comprises 15 residues. Trimming cost V 1 base and J 5 bases; bases outside gene matches: 4. Study processing details: Cell counts per sample came from amplifying reference gene primers. Generated by immunoSEQ multiplex PCR, the TCRdb table keeps only in-frame clones and is missing some. D and trimming come from the DNA, and the V and J calls and clone size come from that table. The repertoire consists of roughly 120,000 clones, with 87% occurring once and the leading ten covering almost 30%. V is TRBV4-1 and J is TRBJ2-3, with 9 nucleotides matching TRBD2. Sequences were obtained from peripheral blood. This TCR was sampled from a woman in her 70s with acute or convalescent COVID-19. For the CDR3, the DNA is TGCGCCAGCAGCCAAGCGGGTAGCGGGGGAGATACGCAGTATTTT. It is translated as CASSQAGSGGDTQYF.